Given below is one TCR beta chain in context. Its specificity is unknown. TCRdb keeps only in-frame clones here, not all; method: immunoSEQ multiplex PCR. The table shows about 1.5 million clones, with nearly 99% occurring only once. This sample is drawn from a study of shared clonotypes between healthy human individuals. V was clipped by 0 bases and J by 6 bases, with 17 bases between them. The CDR3 runs 16 residues. Germline loops: CDR1 SGDLS, CDR2 YYNGEE. It was into CD45RA+ naive and CD45RA-negative memory subsets that the CD4+ cells were split. Study-wide points: Naive subsets generally had larger estimated richness than memory subsets.

The chain carries TRBV9 and TRBJ2-3; maybe TRBD1 (5 bases). The sequenced material came from naive CD4+ T cells sorted from blood. The subset was: CD45RA+ positively selected. The sequence derives from a man aged 30 to 45 in good health. CDR3 coding DNA: TGTGCCAGCAGCGTAGCGACTTCGCAGGGTATGGATACGCAGTATTTT. It specifies CASSVATSQGMDTQYF.